Sequencing of this TCR beta chain was carried out in a study of PD-1 blockade in classical Hodgkin lymphoma. The study, taken as a whole, reports: Complete responders showed a baseline diversity that resembled the diversity of newly diagnosed patients.

Each patient relapsed following autologous stem cell transplantation, and prior brentuximab vedotin exposure differed. Magnetic negative selection served to purify CD4+ T cells out of PBMCs that had been thawed. The CDR3 length is 15 residues. V gave up 7 bases and J gave up 3 bases, with 18 bases separating them. The germline CDR1 and CDR2 sequences are MNHEY and SMNVEV (reference sequence). With respect to this clone: Its antigen remains unknown.

Only in-frame clones appear in the TCRdb table, and some are missing; sequencing was by immunoSEQ multiplex PCR. The sample contains tens of thousands of clones, 80% to 85% of which appear only once. The origin of this receptor is a human donor with classical Hodgkin lymphoma. This specimen was CD4+ T cells from blood, taken at baseline. The chain uses TRBV27 and TRBJ1-2, with D possibly matching TRBD1 (5 bases). CDR3 protein: CASTPVAAGDYGYTF. Written as DNA, the CDR3 is TGTGCCAGCACCCCGGTGGCGGCGGGGGACTATGGCTACACCTTC.